The source of this T cell receptor (beta chain) is a study of read filtering for tumor transcriptome and immune sequencing. Study as a whole: DNase treatment preceded whole-transcriptome library preparation.

The CDR3 has 11 residues. The germline V gene encodes CDR1 DFQATT and CDR2 SNEGSKA (reference sequence). The library was built from about 400 ng RNA with molecular barcoded adaptors for alpha/delta and beta/gamma chains. TCRdb re-analysed the reads in MiXCR, keeping a single row per CDR3 protein. The sample includes under 50,000 distinct CDR3 sequences, about 13% seen only once; the top ten take less than 35%. Many counts were recorded for this clonotype. Just one base apart from a much larger clone, this may be a read error. This receptor was obtained from a donor aged 40 or over with multiple myeloma. Sequencing was carried out using a population of CD138-negative cells sorted from bone marrow. The chain employs TRBV20-1 and TRBJ1-1; D perhaps matches TRBD1 (5 bases). CDR3 residues: CCASREIEAFF. The CDR3, as DNA: TGCTGTGCTAGCAGGGAAATTGAAGCTTTCTTT.